Each of the 27 T cell receptor beta chains below was sequenced from the same sample in a study of blood T cell repertoires in COVID-19 (dated by TCRdb to the early 2020s). Library preparation was by the immunoSEQ multiplex PCR assay. TCRdb took over this immuneACCESS table, retaining in-frame rearrangements with V and J assigned. Such tables are incomplete; in checked studies, under half of the missing clones stem from an unresolved V gene, and the remainder is unexplained. Within this sample are some 97,000 clones, with roughly 86% of them counted one time only. The ten top clones hold less than 7.5% of the sample. Material: peripheral blood. These receptors all come from an older woman with acute or convalescent COVID-19.

The chain links TRBV2 to TRBJ1-2, with a weak D call TRBD1 (6 bases). V lost 4 bases, J lost 5 bases, and 8 bases lay in between. The CDR3 sequence is 12 residues long. CDR1 is SNHLY and CDR2 is FYNNEI in the germline V gene. The chain's CDR3 is CASSGTDYGYTF. In DNA form, the CDR3 reads TGTGCCAGCAGTGGGACAGATTATGGCTACACCTTC.

The chain is built from TRBV7-3 and TRBJ2-1; 9 nucleotides align to TRBD1. CDR3 size: 18 residues. Germline V gene lookup returns CDR1 SGHTA and CDR2 FQGTGA. The V and J ends lost 2 bases and 6 bases, in that order; junction bases with no gene match: 14. Written as DNA, the CDR3 is TGTGCCAGCAGCTTAGGCCCGGGTGTGGGACAGGGAGCCAATGAGCAGTTCTTC. This gives the protein CASSLGPGVGQGANEQFF. Full variable domain (remainder filled in from reference TRBV7-3 and TRBJ2-1): GAGVSQTPSNKVTEKGKYVELRCDPISGHTALYWYRQSLGQGPEFLIYFQGTGAADDSGLPNDRFFAVRPEGSVSTLKIQRTERGDSAVYLCASSLGPGVGQGANEQFFGPGTRLTVL.

The chain carries TRBV7-2 and TRBJ1-1; D is unclear. Trimming pared 6 bases from V and 4 bases from J, leaving 18 bases between. Germline V gene data show CDR1 as SGHTA and CDR2 as FQGNSA. This CDR3 is built from 15 residues. Here the CDR3 reads CASSQAVNVGTEAFF. As DNA, the CDR3 is TGTGCCAGCAGTCAAGCGGTGAATGTGGGCACTGAAGCTTTCTTT.

The count of this clone is one. The rearrangement joins TRBV24-1 to TRBJ2-1; TRBD2 matches at 8 bases. Germline V CDR1 and CDR2: KGHDR, SFDVKD. The CDR3 length is 14 residues. Germline trimming cut 9 bases from V and 3 bases from J; bases unmatched to any gene: 6. CDR3 region: CATAEGLGYNEQFF. CDR3 sequence (DNA): TGTGCCACCGCCGAGGGACTAGGCTACAATGAGCAGTTCTTC.

This clone appeared once. This chain links TRBV4-1 with TRBJ1-2; 7 positions match TRBD1. Trimming removed 4 bases from V and 1 base from J; junction bases left unmatched: 9. The CDR3 totals 16 residues. The V gene's germline CDR1 is MGHRA and CDR2 YSYEKL. CDR3 in amino acids: CASSRPDRANNYGYTF. Here the CDR3 DNA reads TGCGCCAGCAGCCGCCCCGACAGGGCTAATAACTATGGCTACACCTTC.

V gene TRBV15 combines with J gene TRBJ2-7, with 8 positions matching TRBD2. Germline V gene lookup returns CDR1 LNHNV and CDR2 YYDKDF (reference sequence). This CDR3 contains 17 residues. The ends lost 5 bases at V and 3 bases at J; junction bases unmatched: 15. The CDR3 nucleotides read TGTGCCACCAGCCTCGGACGGGAGGGCCCCCCCTACTACGAGCAGTACTTC. Translating gives CATSLGREGPPYYEQYF.

V is TRBV30 and J is TRBJ2-5; TRBD2 is a possible D gene (5 bases). The CDR3 length is 13 residues. V gave up 2 bases and J gave up 0 bases, with 7 bases separating them. CDR1 and CDR2 (germline): GTSNPN, SVGIG (reference sequence). This CDR3 reads CAWSFGDQETQYF. The CDR3 region has the DNA TGTGCCTGGAGTTTCGGGGACCAAGAGACCCAGTACTTC.

This clone was detected once. CDR3 protein: CASARQPTYNEQFF. The CDR3 nucleotides are TGTGCCAGTGCACGACAGCCAACCTACAATGAGCAGTTCTTC. The chain links TRBV19 to TRBJ2-1, with TRBD1 as a possible D gene (5 bases). Germline loops: CDR1 LNHDA, CDR2 SQIVND (reference sequence). This CDR3 region has 14 residues. Between the trimmed V and J ends, which lost 8 bases and 2 bases, there was a span of 13 bases.

V gene TRBV3-1 (or the pseudogene TRBV3-2) combines with J gene TRBJ1-5; D call uncertain. This CDR3 is built from 11 residues. Germline values: CDR1 LGHDT, CDR2 YNNKEL (reference sequence). V was pared by 0 bases and J by 11 bases, with 5 bases between. The CDR3 bases are TGTGCCAGCAGCCAAGATGGAGCCCAGCATTTT. Protein: CASSQDGAQHF.

Written as DNA, the CDR3 is TGTGCCTGGAATAGGGGTGGGGACACTGAAGCTTTCTTT. This translates into CAWNRGGDTEAFF. This chain uses TRBV30 with TRBJ1-1; TRBD1 is a possible D gene (5 bases). Between the trimmed V and J ends, which lost 4 bases and 3 bases, there was a span of 12 bases. This CDR3 spans 13 amino acids. In germline, CDR1 is GTSNPN, CDR2 SVGIG (reference sequence).

This clone came up once. This sequence joins TRBV6-2 or TRBV6-3 and TRBJ2-2; unclear D gene. The length of the CDR3 is 16 residues. The V end was cut by 0 bases, the J end by 2 bases, with 10 bases between. The germline V gene encodes CDR1 MNHEY and CDR2 SVGEGT. The CDR3 loop is CASSYSIPRNTGELFF. CDR3 DNA: TGTGCCAGCAGTTACTCGATTCCGAGAAACACCGGGGAGCTGTTTTTT.

J is TRBJ1-2 and V is TRBV5-1; D is possibly TRBD1 (6 bases). Germline V gene data show CDR1 as SGHRS and CDR2 as YFSETQ. V was shortened by 5 bases and J by 2 bases, with 13 bases between the two germline ends. CDR3 length equals 14 residues. This chain's CDR3 is CASRPAGANYGYTF. CDR3 bases: TGCGCCAGCAGGCCAGCAGGGGCCAACTATGGCTACACCTTC.

This clone showed up just once. The chain is built from TRBV2 and TRBJ2-7; a weak D match, TRBD1 (5 bases). In germline, CDR1 is SNHLY, CDR2 FYNNEI. The CDR3 runs 12 residues. V was cut by 6 bases and J by 4 bases, with 10 bases left in between. CDR3 region: CASRFDSYEQYF. CDR3 DNA sequence: TGTGCCAGCAGGTTTGACAGTTACGAGCAGTACTTC.

The chain uses TRBV21-1 and TRBJ2-2; TRBD1 is the table's D call, not checked against the DNA. TRBV21-1 counts as a pseudogene. The CDR3 has 20 amino acids. This CDR3 is CASSSLRLVKGAEWTGELFF. As DNA, the CDR3 is TGTGCCAGCAGCAGCCTCAGACTAGTTAAGGGGGCTGAGTGGACCGGGGAGCTGTTTTTT.

The chain joins TRBV7-9 to TRBJ1-2, with TRBD1 matching over 9 bases. Trimming at V came to 2 bases and at J to 8 bases, leaving 6 bases not matched to a gene. Germline V gene lookup returns CDR1 SEHNR and CDR2 FQNEAQ (reference sequence). The CDR3 totals 14 residues. The CDR3: CASSLSLDRGGYTF. In nucleotides, the CDR3 is TGTGCCAGCAGCTTATCCTTGGACAGGGGAGGCTACACCTTC.

The chain recombines TRBV12-3 or TRBV12-4 with TRBJ1-2, with a weak D call TRBD1 (5 bases). The CDR3 consists of 12 residues. Trimming took off 4 bases at V and 5 bases at J, with 8 bases between the two ends. The DNA for the CDR3 is TGTGCCAGCAGTTCCGACAGATATGGCTACACCTTC. Protein product: CASSSDRYGYTF.

V and J are TRBV28 and TRBJ2-3; 8 bases map to TRBD1. CDR1 is MDHEN, CDR2 SYDVKM, per germline. The trim removed 5 bases at V and 3 bases at J, leaving 4 bases unmatched. CDR3 length: 14 amino acids. The CDR3 spells CASSLTGATDTQYF. The CDR3, as DNA: TGTGCCAGCAGTCTGACAGGGGCAACAGATACGCAGTATTTT.

The chain couples TRBV2 to TRBJ1-2, with 8 bases identical to TRBD1. Trimming took 5 bases from V and 4 from J; bases not matched to a gene: 0. This CDR3 is 12 amino acids long. Germline CDR1 SNHLY, CDR2 FYNNEI. The CDR3 here is CASSTGGYGYTF. The DNA for the CDR3 is TGTGCCAGCAGTACAGGGGGCTATGGCTACACCTTC.

The chain carries TRBV1 and TRBJ1-2; the DNA was not compared with TRBD1, the D call given in the table. TRBV1 is a pseudogene. The CDR3 has 17 residues. DNA of the CDR3: TGCACCAGCAGCCATAATTACACACTCCGGGACAGGGATGGCTACACCTTC. This encodes CTSSHNYTLRDRDGYTF.

This rearrangement joins TRBV6-5 to TRBJ1-5; 7 positions agree with TRBD1. V lost 5 bases and J lost 0; bases outside the gene matches: 4. The germline V gene encodes CDR1 MNHEY and CDR2 SVGAGI. The CDR3 runs to 15 residues. The CDR3 region has the DNA TGTGCCAGCAGTAGTGGGACAGATAGCAATCAGCCCCAGCATTTT. This codes for CASSSGTDSNQPQHF.

The chain carries TRBV7-8 and TRBJ1-2; perhaps TRBD1 as D (6 bases). CDR3 size: 13 residues. Germline V gene lookup returns CDR1 SGHVS and CDR2 FQNEAQ. Trimming cost V 11 bases and J 0 bases, with 13 bases left between them. DNA for the CDR3: TGTGCCTCGACAGGTCCCTCTAACTATGGCTACACCTTC. Protein sequence: CASTGPSNYGYTF.

This rearrangement joins TRBV28 to TRBJ1-1; tentative D call: TRBD1 (5 bases). V was pared by 5 bases and J by 5 bases, with 15 bases between. The CDR3 runs to 14 residues. Germline V lookup: CDR1 MDHEN, CDR2 SYDVKM. CDR3 sequence reads: CASSVSQGGTEAFF. Here the CDR3 DNA reads TGTGCCAGCAGTGTTTCCCAGGGTGGGACTGAAGCTTTCTTT.

CDR3 region: CASRGGWEETQYF. The CDR3 DNA is TGTGCCAGCAGGGGGGGATGGGAAGAGACCCAGTACTTC. The chain has TRBV2 and TRBJ2-5; maybe TRBD2 (6 bases). The CDR3 has 13 amino acids. V was trimmed by 6 bases and J by 3 bases, leaving 11 bases between them. CDR1 is SNHLY, CDR2 FYNNEI, per germline.

The chain uses TRBV5-1 and TRBJ2-1; TRBD2 matches at 9 bases. The CDR3 runs to 15 residues. Germline V lookup: CDR1 SGHRS, CDR2 YFSETQ. Unmatched junction bases numbered 4, after V lost 0 bases and J lost 6 bases. The CDR3 sequence: CASSLAGSGSNEQFF. The CDR3 region has the DNA TGCGCCAGCAGCTTGGCTGGTAGCGGGAGCAATGAGCAGTTCTTC.

This sequence joins TRBV5-5 and TRBJ2-1; 13 bases line up with TRBD2. The CDR3 extends over 18 amino acids. Trimming removed 3 bases from V and 4 bases from J; junction bases left unmatched: 10. CDR1 is SGHKS, CDR2 YYEKEE, per germline (reference sequence). CDR3 loop: CASSSPGLAGLAYNEQFF. For the CDR3, the DNA is TGTGCCAGCAGCTCTCCGGGACTAGCGGGATTGGCGTACAATGAGCAGTTCTTC.

The rearrangement links TRBV11-3 to TRBJ2-3, with 12 bases that match TRBD2. V dropped 4 bases and J dropped 0; count of bases not matched to a gene: 2. This CDR3 region has 16 residues. The germline V gene encodes CDR1 SGHNT and CDR2 YENEEA. The CDR3 DNA follows: TGTGCCAGCAGCTCCGGGACTAGCGGGAGCACAGATACGCAGTATTTT. It translates to CASSSGTSGSTDTQYF.

The V call is TRBV7-8, the J call TRBJ1-2; D is ambiguous. Germline V gene data show CDR1 as SGHVS and CDR2 as FQNEAQ. There are 12 residues in the CDR3. Trimming shortened V by 4 bases and J by 4 bases, and 7 bases separated the two germline ends. The CDR3 nucleotides read TGTGCCAGCAGCTCTACTGTCTATGGCTACACCTTC. Residues: CASSSTVYGYTF. The full variable domain, completed using reference TRBV7-8 and TRBJ1-2, is GAGVSQSPRYKVAKRGQDVALRCDPISGHVSLFWYQQALGQGPEFLTYFQNEAQLDKSGLPSDRFFAERPEGSVSTLKIQRTQQEDSAVYLCASSSTVYGYTFGSGTRLTVV.